The following is a T cell receptor (beta chain) sequence with its context. This sample stems from a study of blood T cell repertoires in COVID-19. Assay used: immunoSEQ multiplex PCR; TCRdb lists only in-frame clones, some missing. In the table there are 250,000 or so clones, about nine tenths of which are singletons. Germline V lookup: CDR1 SGDLS, CDR2 YYNGEE. V was pared by 0 bases and J by 4 bases, with 13 bases between. CDR3 length: 15 residues. This sequence joins TRBV9 and TRBJ2-5; maybe TRBD2 (6 bases). Sequenced input: PBMCs or T cells enriched from blood (not recorded which). This receptor was obtained from a woman between 25 and 40 years old with acute COVID-19. CDR3 coding DNA: TGTGCCAGCAGCGTAGTAGGGCGGGAAGGAGAGACCCAGTACTTC. Translation gives CASSVVGREGETQYF. Based on the CDR3 plus reference TRBV9 and TRBJ2-5, the full variable domain is DSGVTQTPKHLITATGQRVTLRCSPRSGDLSVYWYQQSLDQGLQFLIQYYNGEERAKGNILERFSAQQFPDLHSELNLSSLELGDSALYFCASSVVGREGETQYFGPGTRLLVL.